This record concerns one T cell receptor beta chain sequence. The CDR3 is 13 amino acids. Germline-derived CDR1 and CDR2 are MNHEY and SVGAGI. V was cut by 6 bases and J by 6 bases, with 12 bases left in between. Original data processing: Amplification from reference gene primers served as the basis for estimated nucleated cell counts. Measured with immunoSEQ multiplex PCR; TCRdb has only the in-frame clones, and not every one. V, J and clone size are taken as reported in that table, and D and trimming were inferred from the DNA itself. The sample contains a few hundred thousand clones, about 83% of which appear only once. This entry belongs to a study of blood T cell repertoires in COVID-19. For the study at large: COVID-19 samples from acute and convalescent phases originated in the United States, Italy and Spain. Nucleic acid was either cDNA or gDNA, and it came from T cells, B-cell-depleted T cells, or PBMCs.

The sample taken for sequencing was peripheral blood. This receptor was obtained from a man aged 25-45 years who had recovered from COVID-19. This chain links TRBV6-5 with TRBJ2-1; D call uncertain. The CDR3 coding sequence is TGTGCCAGCAGCAGACCAGCAGGCAATGAGCAGTTCTTC. It specifies CASSRPAGNEQFF.